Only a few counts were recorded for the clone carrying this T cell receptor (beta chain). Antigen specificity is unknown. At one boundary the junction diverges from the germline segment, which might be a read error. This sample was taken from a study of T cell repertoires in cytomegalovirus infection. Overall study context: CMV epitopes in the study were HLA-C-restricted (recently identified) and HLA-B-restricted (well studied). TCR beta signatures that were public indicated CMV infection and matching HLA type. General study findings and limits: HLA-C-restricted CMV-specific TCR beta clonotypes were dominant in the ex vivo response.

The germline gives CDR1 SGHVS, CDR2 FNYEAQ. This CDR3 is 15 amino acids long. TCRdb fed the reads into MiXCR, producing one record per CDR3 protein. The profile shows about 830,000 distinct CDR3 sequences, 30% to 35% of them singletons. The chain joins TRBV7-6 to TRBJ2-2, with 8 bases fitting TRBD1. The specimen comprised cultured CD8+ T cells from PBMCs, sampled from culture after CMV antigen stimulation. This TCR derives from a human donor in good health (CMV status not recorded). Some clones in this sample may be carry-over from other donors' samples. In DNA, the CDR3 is TGTGCTAGCAGCTCCGACAGGGGTGACACCGGGGAGCTGTTTTTT. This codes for CASSSDRGDTGELFF.